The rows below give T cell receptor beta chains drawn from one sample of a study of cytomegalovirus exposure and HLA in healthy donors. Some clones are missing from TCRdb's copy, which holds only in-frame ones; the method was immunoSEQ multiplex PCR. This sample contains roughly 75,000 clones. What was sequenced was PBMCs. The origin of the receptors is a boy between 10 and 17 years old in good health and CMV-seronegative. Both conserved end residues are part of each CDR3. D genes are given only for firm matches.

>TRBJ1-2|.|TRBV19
TGTGCCAGTAGTTCCCCCGAGAGGTGGCAGGGCTACACCTTC
CASSSPERWQGYTF
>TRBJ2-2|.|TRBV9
TGTGCCAGCAGCGGGGACAAGAACACCGGGGAGCTGTTTTTT
CASSGDKNTGELFF
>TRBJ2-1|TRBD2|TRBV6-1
TGTGCCAGCCAGCCGGGACTAACCTACAATGAGCAGTTCTTC
CASQPGLTYNEQFF
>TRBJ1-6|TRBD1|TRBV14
TGTGCCAGCAGCCCCGGGACAGACCTCAGCTCCTATAATTCACCCCTCCACTTT
CASSPGTDLSSYNSPLHF
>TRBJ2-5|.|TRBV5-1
TGCGCCAGCAGCTGGGCAATGGGAGAGACCCAGTACTTC
CASSWAMGETQYF
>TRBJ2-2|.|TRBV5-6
TGTGCCAGCAGCCCCGGAGGCGGGGAGCTGTTTTTT
CASSPGGGELFF
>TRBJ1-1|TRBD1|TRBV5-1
TGCGCCAGCAGCTCAGAAGCAGGGGACAGGGGCACTGAAGCTTTCTTT
CASSSEAGDRGTEAFF
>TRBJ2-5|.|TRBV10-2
TGCGCCAGCAGGGAGCAGGGTCAAGAGACCCAGTACTTC
CASREQGQETQYF
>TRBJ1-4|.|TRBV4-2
TGTGCCAGCAGCCAAGTCTCACTCAGGGAGGCAAACCATGAAAAACTGTTTTTT
CASSQVSLREANHEKLFF
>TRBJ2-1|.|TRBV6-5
TGTGCCAGCAGTACACCTACTAGTGGTGAGCAGTTCTTC
CASSTPTSGEQFF
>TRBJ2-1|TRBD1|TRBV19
TGTGCCAGTAGAACCGGGACAGGGGCCTACAATGAGCAGTTCTTC
CASRTGTGAYNEQFF
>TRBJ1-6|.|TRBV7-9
TGTGCCAGCAGCTTCCTTGATTCACCCCTCCACTTT
CASSFLDSPLHF
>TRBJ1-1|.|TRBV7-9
TGTGCCAGCAGCGGAGGCCGGAACACTGAAGCTTTCTTT
CASSGGRNTEAFF
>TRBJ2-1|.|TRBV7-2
TGTGCCAGCAGCTTCGCGGCATACAATGAGCAGTTCTTC
CASSFAAYNEQFF
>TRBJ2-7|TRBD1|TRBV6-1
TGTGCCAGCAGTGCCCCCGGGACAGGGGGCTACGAGCAGTACTTC
CASSAPGTGGYEQYF
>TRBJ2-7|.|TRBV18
TGTGCCAGCTCACCGGCCGGGTCTACTCCAACGCAGCAGTACTTC
CASSPAGSTPTQQYF
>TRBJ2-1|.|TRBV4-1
TGCGCCAGCAGCCAAGATATTAGGAGCTCCTACAATGAGCAGTTCTTC
CASSQDIRSSYNEQFF
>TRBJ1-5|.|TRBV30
TGTGCCTGGAGTGTTAAAGGGGACCAGCATTTT
CAWSVKGDQHF
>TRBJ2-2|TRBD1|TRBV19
TGTGCCAGTAGTATCTATTCAGGGGGTCTGAACACCGGGGAGCTGTTTTTT
CASSIYSGGLNTGELFF
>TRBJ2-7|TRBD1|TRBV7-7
TGTGCCAGCAGCTGGGGACAGGCCTACGAGCAGTACTTC
CASSWGQAYEQYF
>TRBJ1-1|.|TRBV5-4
TGTGCCAGCAGCTTGGTTGAGGGAAACACTGAAGCTTTCTTT
CASSLVEGNTEAFF
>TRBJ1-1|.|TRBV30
TGTGCCTGGAGTGAACGAATGAGGGATTTCGCTGAAGCTTTCTTT
CAWSERMRDFAEAFF
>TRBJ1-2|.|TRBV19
TGTGCCAGTAGTCAAGGGACTCCACCGGGCTATGGCTACACCTTC
CASSQGTPPGYGYTF
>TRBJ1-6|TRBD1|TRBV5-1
TGCGCCAGCAGCCCTGTGATGAGACAGGGGAATTCACCCCTCCACTTT
CASSPVMRQGNSPLHF
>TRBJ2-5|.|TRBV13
TGTGCCAGCAGCTCACCGACTGGCCAAGAGACCCAGTACTTC
CASSSPTGQETQYF
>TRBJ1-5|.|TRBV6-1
TGTGCCAGCAGTGAAGTCAGGGGCAAGTCCAATCAGCCCCAGCATTTT
CASSEVRGKSNQPQHF
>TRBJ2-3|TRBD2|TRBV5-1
TGCGCCAGCAACCTATGGGGGGGAGAGGGAGATAAGCAGTATTTT
CASNLWGGEGDKQYF
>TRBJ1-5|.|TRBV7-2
TGTGCCAGCAGCAACAGGGTCTATCAGCCCCAGCATTTT
CASSNRVYQPQHF
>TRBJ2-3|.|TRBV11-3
TGTGCCAGCAGCTTAGTCGGAGATACGCAGTATTTT
CASSLVGDTQYF
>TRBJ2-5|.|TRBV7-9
TGTGCCAGCAGCTTATCCCCCGGGGAGACCCAGTACTTC
CASSLSPGETQYF
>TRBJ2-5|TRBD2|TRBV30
TGTGCCCTTGAGAGAGCGGGGCTCCAAGAGACCCAGTACTTC
CALERAGLQETQYF
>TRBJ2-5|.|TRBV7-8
TGTGCCAGCAGCTTAGTGAGACTGCAAAACCAAGAGACCCAGTACTTC
CASSLVRLQNQETQYF
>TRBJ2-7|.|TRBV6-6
TGTGCCAGCAGTACCGAGGGGGACCAGTGGTACGAGCAGTACTTC
CASSTEGDQWYEQYF
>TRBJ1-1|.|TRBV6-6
TGTGCCAGCAGTGACAGGATAGGGGAAGCTTTCTTT
CASSDRIGEAFF
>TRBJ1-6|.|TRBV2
TGTGCCAGCAGAGACAGCAATAATTCACCCCTCCACTTT
CASRDSNNSPLHF
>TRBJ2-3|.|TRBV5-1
TGCGCCAGCAGTTATGGAGGGGTGGCAGATACGCAGTATTTT
CASSYGGVADTQYF
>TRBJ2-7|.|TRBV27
TGTGCCAGCAGTTTATCGGACAACTACGAGCAGTACTTC
CASSLSDNYEQYF
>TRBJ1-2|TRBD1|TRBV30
TGTGCCGGGACGGGACAGCTGCACAGTAACTATGGCTACACCTTC
CAGTGQLHSNYGYTF